What follows are 28 T cell receptor beta chains derived from one specimen sequenced in a study of early T cells in non-severe SARS-CoV-2 infection. TCRdb processed the 5' RACE reads anew with MiXCR; each CDR3 protein has one entry. The sample shows approximately 66,000 distinct CDR3 sequences, under 15% of them seen only once. The sequenced material came from whole blood. Receptor source: an adult who was a healthcare worker with PCR-confirmed SARS-CoV-2 infection or an uninfected control (not recorded which).

This clonotype turned up a few times. The chain joins TRBV28 to TRBJ2-1, with D possibly TRBD2 on 5 matching bases. The CDR3 consists of 16 residues. V dropped 6 bases and J dropped 4 bases, with 19 bases sitting between them. Germline V gene lookup returns CDR1 MDHEN and CDR2 SYDVKM. CDR3 residues: CASRPRGRDPYNEQFF. As DNA, the CDR3 is TGTGCCAGCAGACCCCGCGGCCGGGATCCTTACAATGAGCAGTTCTTC.

This clonotype was observed many times. CDR3 region: CASSYGAGVDGYTF. The CDR3 DNA sequence: TGTGCCAGCAGTTACGGGGCAGGGGTGGATGGCTACACCTTC. The gene calls are TRBV6-6 and TRBJ1-2; perhaps TRBD1 as D (6 bases). Germline V lookup: CDR1 MNHNY, CDR2 SVGAGI (reference sequence). Trimming stripped 2 bases from V and 6 bases from J, with 13 bases between. The CDR3 consists of 14 residues.

This clonotype appeared a few times. This rearrangement joins TRBV7-2 to TRBJ1-1; D remains unclear. Between the trimmed V and J ends, which lost 1 base and 0 bases, there was a span of 3 bases. The CDR3 has 13 amino acids. Germline V CDR1 and CDR2: SGHTA, FQGNSA. The CDR3 loop is CASSLDMNTEAFF. The CDR3 DNA reads as TGTGCCAGCAGCTTAGACATGAACACTGAAGCTTTCTTT.

The rearrangement uses TRBV5-1 and TRBJ1-4; no clear D gene. There are 16 residues in the CDR3. The germline CDR1 and CDR2 sequences are SGHRS and YFSETQ. Trimming left V 2 bases short and J 0 bases short, with 11 bases between. The DNA for the CDR3 is TGCGCCAGCAGCTTCTCGGCAGCTGCAACTAATGAAAAACTGTTTTTT. It specifies CASSFSAAATNEKLFF.

There are a few counts of this clonotype. This sequence joins TRBV4-2 and TRBJ2-2; D possibly corresponds to TRBD1 (6 bases). Looked up from germline, CDR1 is LGHNA and CDR2 is YNFKEQ. This CDR3 region has 16 residues. V dropped 4 bases and J dropped 1 base, with 13 bases sitting between them. In nucleotides, the CDR3 is TGTGCCAGCAGCCGGACTTACAGGGAGAACACCGGGGAGCTGTTTTTT. Its translation is CASSRTYRENTGELFF.

V usage is TRBV12-3 or TRBV12-4 and J usage is TRBJ2-1; a weak D match, TRBD1 (5 bases). The CDR3 sequence is 14 residues long. Trimming pared 2 bases from V and 4 bases from J, leaving 9 bases between. The DNA of the CDR3 is TGTGCCAGCAGTTTAAGGGCAGGGTACAATGAGCAGTTCTTC. It encodes CASSLRAGYNEQFF.

This sequence joins TRBV25-1 and TRBJ1-5; no definite D call. The CDR3 runs to 14 residues. CDR1 and CDR2 from the germline V gene are MGHDK and SYGVNS. Trimming stripped 3 bases from V and 7 bases from J, with 13 bases between. CDR3 coding DNA: TGTGCCAGCAGTGAGGCGGGAAAGAGACAGCCCCAGCATTTT. It yields the protein CASSEAGKRQPQHF.

The table lists this clonotype with a few counts. This rearrangement joins TRBV21-1 to TRBJ1-5; the DNA was not compared with TRBD1, the D call given in the table. TRBV21-1 is a pseudogene segment. The CDR3 is made up of 16 amino acids. The CDR3 sequence: CASSTTGEISNQPQHF. The CDR3 DNA follows: TGTGCCAGCAGCACCACAGGGGAAATTAGCAATCAGCCCCAGCATTTT.

This clonotype was seen a handful of times. V gene TRBV5-3 combines with J gene TRBJ2-1; 10 nucleotides align to TRBD1. TRBV5-3 is sorted into the ORF group, with uncertain function. The trim removed 5 bases at V and 4 bases at J, leaving 6 bases unmatched. The CDR3 contains 15 residues. The CDR3 bases are TGTGCCAGAAGTTTCTCGGGACAGGGGTACAATGAGCAGTTCTTC. It encodes CARSFSGQGYNEQFF.

This clonotype was observed a handful of times. The rearrangement uses TRBV20-1 and TRBJ2-6; 10 bases are shared with TRBD1. V lost 5 bases, J lost 4 bases, and 11 bases stayed unmatched. Germline loops: CDR1 DFQATT, CDR2 SNEGSKA (reference sequence). The CDR3 sequence is 17 residues long. The chain's CDR3 is CSAPFPGQGRGANVLTF. The CDR3 DNA is TGCAGTGCTCCTTTTCCGGGACAGGGGAGAGGGGCCAACGTCCTGACTTTC.

Regarding this clonotype: The germline gene is not matched at one end of the junction; a read error may be the cause. The gene calls are TRBV29-1 and TRBJ2-7, with D perhaps TRBD2 (6 bases). This CDR3 comprises 12 residues. CDR1 and CDR2 (germline): SQVTM, ANQGSEA. CDR3 nucleotide sequence: TGCAGCGTCGAAGGGACTGACCACGAGCAGTACTTC. Protein product: CSVEGTDHEQYF.

The table lists this clonotype with a few counts. V and J are TRBV29-1 and TRBJ2-7, with D possibly TRBD1 on 6 matching bases. Germline CDR1 SQVTM, CDR2 ANQGSEA. This CDR3 spans 12 amino acids. The V end was cut by 7 bases, the J end by 5 bases, with 15 bases between. CDR3 region: CSARTDRNEQYF. CDR3 DNA sequence: TGCAGCGCCCGGACAGATAGGAACGAGCAGTACTTC.

This clonotype appeared many times. The CDR3 sequence is CSARTQGDRGPAFF. The CDR3 DNA is TGCAGTGCTAGAACCCAAGGGGACAGGGGGCCGGCTTTCTTT. This chain joins TRBV20-1 and TRBJ1-1; 12 bases agree with TRBD1. This CDR3 has 14 residues. Germline V CDR1 and CDR2: DFQATT, SNEGSKA (reference sequence). J lost 11 bases, V lost 2 bases, and 9 bases had no gene match.

This clonotype was detected a few times. The chain recombines TRBV3-1 with TRBJ1-3, with TRBD1 identical over 10 bases. CDR3 length: 14 amino acids. Per germline, CDR1 LGHDT and CDR2 YNNKEL (reference sequence). The trim removed 7 bases at V and 4 bases at J, leaving 4 bases unmatched. This CDR3 is CASNRQGAGNTIYF. The CDR3 DNA is TGTGCCAGCAACCGACAGGGGGCGGGAAACACCATATATTTT.

This chain uses TRBV20-1 with TRBJ2-3, with D perhaps TRBD2 (6 bases). V was shortened by 8 bases and J by 4 bases, with 10 bases between the two germline ends. Per the germline V gene, CDR1 is DFQATT and CDR2 is SNEGSKA (reference sequence). There are 11 residues in the CDR3. In DNA form, the CDR3 reads TGCAGTTTCGGGAGCCCAGATACGCAGTATTTT. Its protein is CSFGSPDTQYF.

This clonotype was seen at least ten times. The chain combines TRBV10-1 with TRBJ2-1; a weak D match, TRBD2 (5 bases). Deletions cut 6 bases from V and 12 bases from J, with 21 bases between. CDR3 length: 14 residues. Germline loops: CDR1 WNHNN, CDR2 SYGVQD (reference sequence). The CDR3 DNA follows: TGCGCCAGCAGCCCACACCAATACGGGGTTGGGCAGTTCTTC. Protein product: CASSPHQYGVGQFF.

This clonotype was seen more than once but under ten times. The V gene is TRBV7-2, the J gene TRBJ1-2, with a tentative D call TRBD1 (5 bases). Trimming took off 1 base at V and 6 bases at J, with 12 bases between the two ends. CDR3 length: 14 amino acids. Germline loops: CDR1 SGHTA, CDR2 FQGNSA. CDR3 loop: CASSLVPGPDGYTF. The CDR3 DNA is TGTGCCAGCAGCTTAGTCCCAGGGCCGGATGGCTACACCTTC. The whole variable domain, remainder taken from reference TRBV7-2 and TRBJ1-2, is GAGVSQSPSNKVTEKGKDVELRCDPISGHTALYWYRQSLGQGLEFLIYFQGNSAPDKSGLPSDRFSAERTGGSVSTLTIQRTQQEDSAVYLCASSLVPGPDGYTFGSGTRLTVV.

There are a few counts of this clonotype. The chain combines TRBV5-8 with TRBJ2-7, with 9 bases aligning to TRBD1. This CDR3 spans 16 amino acids. The trim removed 1 base at V and 4 bases at J, leaving 9 bases unmatched. Germline-derived CDR1 and CDR2 are SGHTS and YDEGEE. The CDR3 region is CASSLRPGQGGYEQYF. The CDR3 region has the DNA TGTGCCAGCAGCTTGCGACCGGGACAGGGTGGGTACGAGCAGTACTTC.

This clonotype was seen many times. The chain couples TRBV4-3 to TRBJ1-4; 8 nucleotides line up with TRBD1. The germline CDR1 and CDR2 sequences are LGHNA and YSLEER. The CDR3 length is 18 residues. Trimming cost V 0 bases and J 8 bases; bases outside gene matches: 14. CDR3 region: CASSQDRRGLHLSEKLFF. The DNA of the CDR3 is TGCGCCAGCAGCCAAGATCGCAGGGGGCTCCACCTTAGCGAAAAACTGTTTTTT.

This clonotype was seen at least ten times. The gene calls are TRBV7-2 and TRBJ2-1; D is perhaps TRBD1 (6 bases). V was cut by 5 bases and J by 3 bases, with 14 bases left in between. CDR3 size: 15 residues. Germline CDR1 is SGHTA and CDR2 is FQGNSA. The CDR3 nucleotides read TGTGCCAGCAGCCTACAGGGTAGGCACTACAATGAGCAGTTCTTC. Its protein product is CASSLQGRHYNEQFF.

This clonotype was counted at least ten times. The chain is built from TRBV29-1 and TRBJ2-7; TRBD1 or TRBD2 may be the D gene (5 bases each). Germline V lookup: CDR1 SQVTM, CDR2 ANQGSEA. Trimming stripped 6 bases from V and 2 bases from J, with 14 bases between. The CDR3 has 13 residues. CDR3 sequence (DNA): TGCAGCGTCTCAGTCGGGGCCACCTACGAGCAGTACTTC. Translated: CSVSVGATYEQYF.

The CDR3 loop is CASSMTTGQPQHF. The CDR3 DNA sequence: TGTGCCAGTAGTATGACCACCGGGCAGCCCCAGCATTTT. The chain is built from TRBV19 and TRBJ1-5; D not resolved. V dropped 3 bases and J dropped 7 bases, with 10 bases sitting between them. The CDR3 has 13 amino acids. Looked up from germline, CDR1 is LNHDA and CDR2 is SQIVND (reference sequence).

This clonotype was detected ten times or more. The V call is TRBV5-1, the J call TRBJ2-5; TRBD2 agrees at 11 bases. With V trimmed by 3 bases and J by 4 bases, 2 bases remained unmatched. Germline V gene sequence: CDR1 SGHRS, CDR2 YFSETQ. The CDR3 spans 14 residues. The CDR3 region is CASSSGTSGETQYF. CDR3 nucleotide sequence: TGCGCCAGCAGCTCGGGGACTAGCGGAGAGACCCAGTACTTC.

This clonotype was detected ten times or more. V gene TRBV10-1 combines with J gene TRBJ2-3, with D perhaps matching TRBD1 or TRBD2 (6 bases each). The V gene lost 6 bases and the J gene lost 0 bases, with 10 bases spanning the gap. CDR1 and CDR2 from the germline V gene are WNHNN and SYGVQD (reference sequence). The CDR3 runs 14 residues. The CDR3 nucleotides read TGCGCCAGCAGCCGGGGGCAAAGCACAGATACGCAGTATTTT. This translates into CASSRGQSTDTQYF.

This clonotype has a handful of counts. The J gene is TRBJ2-1, the V gene TRBV20-1; D gene ambiguous. Germline values: CDR1 DFQATT, CDR2 SNEGSKA (reference sequence). The germline V and J ends were trimmed by 0 bases and 4 bases, with 7 bases remaining between them. The CDR3 spans 13 residues. CDR3 DNA: TGCAGTGCTAGAGAGGGAAGATACAATGAGCAGTTCTTC. Translated, it gives CSAREGRYNEQFF.

This clonotype was counted many times. The rearrangement joins TRBV6-2 or TRBV6-3 to TRBJ2-2, with D possibly TRBD2 on 6 matching bases. The length of the CDR3 is 16 residues. The germline V gene has CDR1 MNHEY and CDR2 SVGEGT. Trimming shortened V by 7 bases and J by 5 bases, and 20 bases separated the two germline ends. This CDR3 is CASNYGQLAWTGELFF. For the CDR3, the DNA is TGTGCCAGCAACTACGGGCAGCTAGCGTGGACCGGGGAGCTGTTTTTT.

A few counts support this clonotype. J is TRBJ2-1 and V is TRBV20-1, with 9 nucleotides matching TRBD2. V lost 1 base, J lost 10 bases, and 8 bases stayed unmatched. Germline CDR1 and CDR2: DFQATT and SNEGSKA (reference sequence). The CDR3 contains 14 residues. The CDR3 DNA follows: TGCAGTGCTAGAGTAATAGCGGGAGATGGGGAGCAGTTCTTC. Protein product: CSARVIAGDGEQFF.

This clonotype was detected ten times or more. The chain carries TRBV5-1 and TRBJ2-1; the D call may be TRBD1 or TRBD2 (5 bases each). V lost 1 base, J lost 4 bases, and 15 bases lay in between. This CDR3 region has 16 residues. Germline V gene lookup returns CDR1 SGHRS and CDR2 YFSETQ. The CDR3 DNA is TGCGCCAGCAGCTTGACCGGGACCCTAGATTACAATGAGCAGTTCTTC. As protein: CASSLTGTLDYNEQFF.